The clone carrying this T cell receptor (beta chain) was counted between two and nine times. Its target is not known. The data are from a study of CD8 T cells in ankylosing spondylitis. General observations from the study: Earlier work had already found some motif variants in reactive arthritis synovial fluid and blood. As reported, disease-linked clones showed significant enrichment in matched ankylosing spondylitis synovial fluid. CD8+ by phenotype, disease-linked clones were relatively rare in peripheral blood.

Trimming stripped 0 bases from V and 5 bases from J, with 7 bases between. CDR1 and CDR2 from the germline V gene are DFQATT and SNEGSKA (reference sequence). This CDR3 spans 12 amino acids. TCR beta libraries were made by quantitative 5'-RACE with molecular barcodes. MiXCR, applied by TCRdb to the 5' RACE reads, yields one record per CDR3 protein. The sample records 300,000 to 400,000 distinct CDR3 sequences, approximately 22% being singletons. The rearrangement links TRBV20-1 to TRBJ2-5, with D unresolved. The sequence was obtained from a male donor with ankylosing spondylitis or in good health (not recorded which). Sample: blood, either unsorted or a sorted T cell fraction (not recorded which). CDR3 sequence reads: CSAREAFETQYF. The CDR3 region has the DNA TGCAGTGCTAGAGAGGCTTTCGAGACCCAGTACTTC.